Below, 11 T cell receptor beta chains from the same sample are listed, as sequenced in a study of T-cell reconstitution after alpha-beta-depleted transplantation in children. Preparation of the TCRbeta library involved a method that used unique molecular identifiers. Each CDR3 protein gets one entry after TCRdb re-called the PCR reads with MiXCR. Of about 98,000 distinct CDR3 sequences listed, 23% are singletons. Sequenced here: PBMCs, sampled before TCRalphabeta/CD19-depleted stem cell transplant. The receptors come from a boy younger than 10 with acute lymphoblastic leukemia, due to receive a stem cell transplant.

The chain joins TRBV18 to TRBJ2-3, with 7 bases identical to TRBD1. Looked up from germline, CDR1 is KGHSH and CDR2 is LQKENI. The CDR3 covers 15 residues. After removal of 5 bases from V and 3 bases from J, the junction contained 8 bases not matched to a gene. The CDR3 protein is CASSSTGQSTDTQYF. The CDR3 bases are TGTGCCAGCTCAAGTACGGGACAGTCGACAGATACGCAGTATTTT.

This clonotype was counted only a few times. The chain employs TRBV6-2 or TRBV6-3 and TRBJ1-1, with D maybe TRBD1 (5 bases). Germline CDR1 MNHEY, CDR2 SVGEGT. V lost 6 bases to trimming and J lost 4 bases, with 18 bases between them. The CDR3 covers 15 residues. CDR3 in DNA: TGTGCCAGCAGGAGCTTTATCGGGACCTCCACTGAAGCTTTCTTT. It codes for CASRSFIGTSTEAFF.

The CDR3 protein is CASSVSGSTQETQYF. The CDR3 nucleotides are TGTGCCAGCAGCGTCTCCGGGAGTACCCAAGAGACCCAGTACTTC. V and J are TRBV9 and TRBJ2-5, with a weak D call TRBD2 (6 bases). The V end lost 2 bases, the J end lost 1 base, and 12 bases lay between the germline ends. The germline CDR1 and CDR2 sequences are SGDLS and YYNGEE. CDR3 length: 15 residues.

In its sample, this clonotype was seen a few times. This chain uses TRBV6-1 with TRBJ1-5; D ambiguous. V was cut by 3 bases and J by 6 bases, with 6 bases left in between. CDR3 length: 12 residues. Germline lookup yields CDR1 MNHNS and CDR2 SASEGT. CDR3 sequence reads: CASSDWGQPQHF. DNA of the CDR3: TGTGCCAGCAGTGATTGGGGTCAGCCCCAGCATTTT.

This clonotype was observed a handful of times. This sequence joins TRBV5-5 and TRBJ2-5, with 9 bases that match TRBD1. Germline CDR1 reads SGHKS; CDR2 reads YYEKEE (reference sequence). The CDR3 sequence is 14 residues long. After removal of 4 bases from V and 4 bases from J, the junction contained 5 bases not matched to a gene. The CDR3: CASSRQGVGETQYF. CDR3 in DNA: TGTGCCAGCAGCAGACAGGGGGTGGGAGAGACCCAGTACTTC.

V and J are TRBV5-1 and TRBJ2-3; possible D gene TRBD2, 6 bases. The CDR3 extends over 16 amino acids. V lost 5 bases to trimming and J lost 6 bases, with 22 bases between them. Germline-derived CDR1 and CDR2 are SGHRS and YFSETQ. In DNA, the CDR3 is TGCGCCAGCAGATTGAACCCGGGACTTAACGATGATACGCAGTATTTT. As protein: CASRLNPGLNDDTQYF.

The sample holds many counts of this clonotype. The chain is built from TRBV29-1 and TRBJ2-7, with TRBD2 matching 7 bases. The germline gives CDR1 SQVTM, CDR2 ANQGSEA. This CDR3 has 14 amino acids. Trimming took 7 bases from V and 5 from J; bases not matched to a gene: 14. The CDR3 protein is CSAARGSGRNEQYF. In nucleotides, the CDR3 is TGCAGCGCCGCCCGAGGCTCCGGGAGGAACGAGCAGTACTTC.

This clonotype was seen a few times. V is TRBV6-2 or TRBV6-3 and J is TRBJ1-1, with a weak D call TRBD1 (6 bases). The CDR3 is 13 residues long. Germline CDR1 is MNHEY and CDR2 is SVGEGT. V lost 0 bases and J lost 6, with 8 bases in between. Here the CDR3 reads CASSYSAGAEAFF. The DNA for the CDR3 is TGTGCCAGCAGTTACTCAGCAGGGGCTGAAGCTTTCTTT.

As DNA, the CDR3 is TGTGCCAGCAGCGGGACTAGCGGGAGTAGGGGCACAGATACGCAGTATTTT. Translating it yields CASSGTSGSRGTDTQYF. The chain uses TRBV28 and TRBJ2-3; 14 bases fit TRBD2. V shed 6 bases and J 1 base; nucleotides not matched to a gene: 6. Germline V gene sequence: CDR1 MDHEN, CDR2 SYDVKM. The CDR3 spans 17 residues.

In this sample, this clonotype turned up many times. The chain carries TRBV24-1 and TRBJ2-5; 7 bases line up with TRBD2. Trimming removed 2 bases from V and 3 bases from J; junction bases left unmatched: 5. The CDR3 spans 15 residues. Germline V gene data show CDR1 as KGHDR and CDR2 as SFDVKD. CDR3 amino acids: CATSDSGTKKETQYF. The CDR3 nucleotides read TGTGCCACCAGTGATTCCGGGACTAAAAAAGAGACCCAGTACTTC.

This clonotype appeared a few times. V gene TRBV7-7 combines with J gene TRBJ2-1; 10 positions agree with TRBD2. The CDR3 totals 14 residues. CDR1 is SSHAT and CDR2 is FNYEAQ in the germline V gene (reference sequence). V lost 6 bases, J lost 10 bases, and 9 bases stayed unmatched. The CDR3 DNA is TGTGCCAGCAGTCAAGGACTAGCGGCCTCAGAGCAGTTCTTC. Its protein product is CASSQGLAASEQFF.